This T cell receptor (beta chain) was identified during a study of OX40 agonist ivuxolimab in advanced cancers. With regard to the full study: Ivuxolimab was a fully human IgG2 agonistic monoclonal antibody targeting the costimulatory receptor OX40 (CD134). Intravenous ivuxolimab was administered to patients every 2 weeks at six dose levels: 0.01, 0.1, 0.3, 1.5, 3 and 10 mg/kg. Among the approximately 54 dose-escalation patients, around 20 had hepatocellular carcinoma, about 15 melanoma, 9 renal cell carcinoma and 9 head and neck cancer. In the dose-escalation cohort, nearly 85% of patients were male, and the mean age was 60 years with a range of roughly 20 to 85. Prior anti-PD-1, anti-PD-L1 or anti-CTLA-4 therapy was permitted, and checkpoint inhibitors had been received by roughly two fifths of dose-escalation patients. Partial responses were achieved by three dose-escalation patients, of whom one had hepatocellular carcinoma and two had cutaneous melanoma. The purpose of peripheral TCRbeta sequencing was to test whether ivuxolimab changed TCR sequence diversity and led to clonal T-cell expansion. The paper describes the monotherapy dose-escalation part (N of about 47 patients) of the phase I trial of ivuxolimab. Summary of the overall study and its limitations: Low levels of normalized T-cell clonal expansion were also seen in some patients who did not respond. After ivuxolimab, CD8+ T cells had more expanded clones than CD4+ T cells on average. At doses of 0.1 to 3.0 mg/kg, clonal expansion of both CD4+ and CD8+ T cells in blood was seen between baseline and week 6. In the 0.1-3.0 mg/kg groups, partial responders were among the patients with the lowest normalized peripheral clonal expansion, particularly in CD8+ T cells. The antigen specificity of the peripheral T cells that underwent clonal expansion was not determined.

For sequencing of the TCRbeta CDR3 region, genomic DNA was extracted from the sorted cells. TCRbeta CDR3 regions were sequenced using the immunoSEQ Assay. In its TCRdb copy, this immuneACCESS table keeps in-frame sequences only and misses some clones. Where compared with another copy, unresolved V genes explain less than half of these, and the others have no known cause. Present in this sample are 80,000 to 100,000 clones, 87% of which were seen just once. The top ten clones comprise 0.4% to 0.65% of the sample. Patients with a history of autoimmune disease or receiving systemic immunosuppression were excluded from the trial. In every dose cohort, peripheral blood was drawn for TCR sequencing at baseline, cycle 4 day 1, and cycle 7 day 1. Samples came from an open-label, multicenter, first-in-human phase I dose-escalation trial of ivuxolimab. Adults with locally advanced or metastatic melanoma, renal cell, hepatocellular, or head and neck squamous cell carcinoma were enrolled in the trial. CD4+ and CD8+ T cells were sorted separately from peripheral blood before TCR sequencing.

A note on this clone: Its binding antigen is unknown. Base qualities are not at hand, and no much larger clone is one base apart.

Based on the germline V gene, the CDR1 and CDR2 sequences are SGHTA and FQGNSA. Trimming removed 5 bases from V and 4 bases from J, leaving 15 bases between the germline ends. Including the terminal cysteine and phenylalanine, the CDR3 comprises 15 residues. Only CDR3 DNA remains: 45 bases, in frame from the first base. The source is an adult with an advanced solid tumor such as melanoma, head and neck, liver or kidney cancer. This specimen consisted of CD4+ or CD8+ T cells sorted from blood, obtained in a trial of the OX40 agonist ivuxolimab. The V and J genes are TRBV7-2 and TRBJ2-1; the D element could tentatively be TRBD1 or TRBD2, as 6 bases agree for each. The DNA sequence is TGTGCCAGCAGCCTGATTGGGGGGCAGTACAATGAGCAGTTCTTC. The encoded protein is CASSLIGGQYNEQFF.